These 20 T cell receptor beta chains share one sample of origin, sequenced in a study of blood T cell repertoires in COVID-19. The assay was immunoSEQ multiplex PCR, and TCRdb's table has in-frame clones only and misses some. This sample has about 150,000 clones, with around 80% found just once. The specimen sequenced was PBMCs or T cells enriched from blood (not recorded which). These receptors originate from a woman aged 45-59 years who had recovered from COVID-19.

This clone was seen a single time. V usage is TRBV15 and J usage is TRBJ2-5, with TRBD2 identical over 7 bases. Germline lookup yields CDR1 LNHNV and CDR2 YYDKDF (reference sequence). Unmatched junction bases numbered 6, after V lost 1 base and J lost 7 bases. The CDR3 is 14 amino acids. The CDR3 is CATSRVLADGTQYF. The CDR3 coding sequence is TGTGCCACCAGCAGAGTTCTAGCGGATGGGACCCAGTACTTC.

The chain recombines TRBV6-1 with TRBJ1-2; D is ambiguous. Trimming shortened V by 3 bases and J by 5 bases, and 13 bases separated the two germline ends. The germline V gene has CDR1 MNHNS and CDR2 SASEGT. The CDR3 runs 14 residues. The CDR3 DNA is TGTGCCAGCAGTGACCCATCCCTGAGGTATGGCTACACCTTC. Translated, it gives CASSDPSLRYGYTF.

The V and J genes are TRBV11-3 and TRBJ2-3; TRBD2 might be the D (5 bases). Germline V gene lookup returns CDR1 SGHNT and CDR2 YENEEA. Trimming removed 5 bases from V and 1 base from J, with 10 bases in between. The CDR3 totals 14 residues. This chain's CDR3 is CASSQHSGTDTQYF. In nucleotides, the CDR3 is TGTGCCAGCAGCCAACATAGCGGCACAGATACGCAGTATTTT.

The chain links TRBV21-1 to TRBJ2-7; TRBD2, the table's D call, lacks a check against the DNA. TRBV21-1 is an annotated pseudogene. The CDR3 is 13 amino acids. The CDR3 DNA reads as TGTGCCAGCAGCGAATCGGTGGCCTACGAGCAGTACGTC. This sequence encodes CASSESVAYEQYV.

This chain links TRBV2 with TRBJ1-5, with no clear D. Trimming stripped 4 bases from V and 3 bases from J, with 13 bases between. The germline V gene encodes CDR1 SNHLY and CDR2 FYNNEI. This CDR3 is 15 amino acids long. The CDR3 sequence: CASSAVPHDNQPQHF. As DNA, the CDR3 is TGTGCCAGCAGTGCAGTACCCCACGACAATCAGCCCCAGCATTTT.

This clone was observed once. V usage is TRBV24-1 and J usage is TRBJ2-1; no reliable D call. From germline, CDR1 is KGHDR and CDR2 SFDVKD. V dropped 3 bases and J dropped 2 bases, with 13 bases sitting between them. The CDR3 loop spans 16 amino acids. DNA for the CDR3: TGTGCCACCAGTGATCCCGGCGGTGGCACCTACAATGAGCAGTTCTTC. It specifies CATSDPGGGTYNEQFF.

V gene TRBV5-1 combines with J gene TRBJ2-5; D may be TRBD2 (6 bases). Germline V gives CDR1 SGHRS, CDR2 YFSETQ. This CDR3 has 16 residues. V was trimmed by 0 bases and J by 0 bases, leaving 12 bases between them. CDR3 sequence reads: CASSLVAGHDQETQYF. CDR3 coding DNA: TGCGCCAGCAGCTTGGTGGCGGGGCATGACCAAGAGACCCAGTACTTC.

The CDR3 is CASNRIPGQGNTEAFF. The CDR3 nucleotides are TGTGCCAGTAACCGAATCCCGGGACAGGGAAACACTGAAGCTTTCTTT. The chain carries TRBV19 and TRBJ1-1; 9 bases match TRBD1. The CDR3 covers 16 residues. Germline V lookup: CDR1 LNHDA, CDR2 SQIVND (reference sequence). With V trimmed by 7 bases and J by 2 bases, 11 bases remained unmatched.

CDR3 in amino acids: CASSPQAILAANEQFF. The CDR3 DNA reads TGTGCCAGCAGCCCGCAGGCCATCCTAGCGGCTAATGAGCAGTTCTTC. V usage is TRBV7-2 and J usage is TRBJ2-1; 7 bases line up with TRBD2. CDR1 SGHTA and CDR2 FQGNSA come from the germline V gene. The CDR3 sequence is 16 residues long. The V and J ends lost 5 bases and 7 bases, in that order; junction bases with no gene match: 14.

This clone came up a few times. The chain uses TRBV7-2 and TRBJ2-5; 11 bases agree with TRBD2. Germline V gene data show CDR1 as SGHTA and CDR2 as FQGNSA. V lost 1 base and J lost 2; bases outside the gene matches: 6. The CDR3 runs to 17 residues. The chain's CDR3 is CASSLGALAGGQETQYF. The CDR3 DNA sequence: TGTGCCAGCAGCTTAGGGGCGCTAGCGGGGGGACAAGAGACCCAGTACTTC.

The gene calls are TRBV7-8 and TRBJ2-7; 7 positions agree with TRBD2. This CDR3 is 15 amino acids long. V was clipped by 5 bases and J by 0 bases; unmatched bases: 7. CDR1 is SGHVS and CDR2 is FQNEAQ in the germline V gene. As DNA, the CDR3 is TGTGCCAGCAGCCACGGGGGGACCTTCTCCTACGAGCAGTACTTC. Protein product: CASSHGGTFSYEQYF.

The chain joins TRBV7-2 to TRBJ2-7; 12 bases line up with TRBD2. Looked up from germline, CDR1 is SGHTA and CDR2 is FQGNSA. The CDR3 length is 14 residues. V was clipped by 4 bases and J by 3 bases; unmatched bases: 1. The chain's CDR3 is CASSSSGGGYEQYF. CDR3 bases: TGTGCCAGCAGCTCTAGCGGGGGGGGCTACGAGCAGTACTTC.

The chain joins TRBV19 to TRBJ1-4, with D possibly being TRBD1 (5 bases). Germline assignment: CDR1 LNHDA and CDR2 SQIVND (reference sequence). Deletions cut 6 bases from V and 4 bases from J, with 12 bases between. The CDR3 extends over 14 amino acids. The CDR3 DNA is TGTGCCAGTAGCCTGACAGCAATTAATGAAAAACTGTTTTTT. Its protein is CASSLTAINEKLFF.

The chain couples TRBV5-1 to TRBJ2-7; D might be TRBD2 (6 bases). Germline assignment: CDR1 SGHRS and CDR2 YFSETQ. The CDR3 has 14 residues. The ends were cut back, 4 bases at V and 1 base at J, with 12 bases in the middle. CDR3 DNA sequence: TGCGCCAGCAGCGGTGGTAGCGGATCCTACGAGCAGTACTTC. It translates to CASSGGSGSYEQYF.

The rearrangement uses TRBV28 and TRBJ1-6; D might be TRBD1 (5 bases). With 2 bases removed from V and 8 bases from J, the gap between germline ends came to 13 bases. This CDR3 comprises 15 residues. CDR1 MDHEN and CDR2 SYDVKM come from the germline V gene. This chain's CDR3 is CASSLQIRVDSPLHF. Written as DNA, the CDR3 is TGTGCCAGCAGTTTACAGATCAGGGTTGATTCACCCCTCCACTTT.

This chain joins TRBV10-3 and TRBJ1-5; 10 bases match TRBD1. J was trimmed by 7 bases and V by 2 bases; bases with no gene match: 5. The germline V gene has CDR1 ENHRY and CDR2 SYGVKD. The CDR3 sequence is 15 residues long. The CDR3 spells CAISEGQGVKQPQHF. The CDR3 DNA reads as TGTGCCATCAGTGAGGGACAGGGGGTAAAACAGCCCCAGCATTTT.

DNA of the CDR3: TGTGCCAGCAGCAAAGCTGAGTCCCCATGGGAAAAACTGTTTTTT. The encoded protein is CASSKAESPWEKLFF. The rearrangement uses TRBV21-1 and TRBJ1-4. TRBV21-1 is described as a pseudogene. CDR3 length: 15 residues.

This chain connects TRBV30 to TRBJ2-1, with 11 bases that match TRBD2. CDR1 is GTSNPN, CDR2 SVGIG, per germline (reference sequence). There are 15 residues in the CDR3. Trimming at V came to 2 bases and at J to 10 bases, leaving 10 bases not matched to a gene. DNA of the CDR3: TGTGCCTGGAGTAGGTTAGCGGGGGGGGCCAGAGAGCAGTTCTTC. Residues: CAWSRLAGGAREQFF.

This chain connects TRBV15 to TRBJ2-2; 10 nucleotides match TRBD1. Trimming at V came to 2 bases and at J to 7 bases, leaving 7 bases not matched to a gene. The CDR3 spans 16 residues. The germline CDR1 and CDR2 sequences are LNHNV and YYDKDF (reference sequence). The CDR3 DNA reads as TGTGCCACCAGCAGACCCGGACAGGGGGTTCTCGGGGAGCTGTTTTTT. Translation: CATSRPGQGVLGELFF.

The chain is built from TRBV4-2 and TRBJ1-5, with 10 bases lining up with TRBD1. The CDR3 totals 16 residues. From germline, CDR1 is LGHNA and CDR2 YNFKEQ. With V trimmed by 2 bases and J by 1 base, 2 bases remained unmatched. The CDR3 here is CASSQPGQGSNQPQHF. CDR3 coding DNA: TGTGCCAGCAGCCAACCGGGACAGGGGAGCAATCAGCCCCAGCATTTT.